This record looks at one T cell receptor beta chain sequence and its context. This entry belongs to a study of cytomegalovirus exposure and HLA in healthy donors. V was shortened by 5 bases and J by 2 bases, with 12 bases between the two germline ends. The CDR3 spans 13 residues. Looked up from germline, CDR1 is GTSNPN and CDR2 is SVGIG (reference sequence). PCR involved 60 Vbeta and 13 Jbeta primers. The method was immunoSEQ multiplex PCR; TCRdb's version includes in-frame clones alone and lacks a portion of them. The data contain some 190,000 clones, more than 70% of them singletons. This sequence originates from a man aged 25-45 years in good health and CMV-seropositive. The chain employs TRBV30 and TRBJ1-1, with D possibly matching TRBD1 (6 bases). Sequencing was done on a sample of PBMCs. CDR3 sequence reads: CAWEGVHNTEAFF. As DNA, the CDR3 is TGTGCCTGGGAGGGGGTGCATAACACTGAAGCTTTCTTT.